This entry describes one T cell receptor beta chain. This sample is drawn from a study of T cells in Graves' hyperthyroidism and ophthalmopathy. V shed 0 bases and J shed 2 bases, with 11 bases lying between them. Germline V lookup: CDR1 LGHDT, CDR2 YNNKEL (reference sequence). The length of the CDR3 is 16 residues. RNA transcripts gave rise to amplified TCR beta CDR3 regions. First-round RT-PCR of the TCR CDR3 relied on the HTBI primer set. A single record per CDR3 protein comes from TCRdb applying MiXCR to the multiplex PCR reads. Here the sample spans hundreds of thousands of distinct CDR3 sequences, about 20% being singletons.

The source material was blood. The sequence was collected from a young man with Graves' ophthalmopathy. The chain uses TRBV3-1 and TRBJ1-5, with D unclear. CDR3 bases: TGTGCCAGCAGCCAAGACTCAGGCGTCGGCAATCAGCCCCAGCATTTT. Protein: CASSQDSGVGNQPQHF.